This TCR beta chain was sequenced for a study of regulatory T cells in long-lasting Graves disease. Whole-study findings and limits: Less diverse TCR repertoires were seen in persistent Graves' patients than in newly diagnosed ones. Persistent disease preferred TRBV28, TRBJ1-2 and TRBJ2-5. Analysis covered peripheral blood alone, not thyroid tissue.

Germline V gene lookup returns CDR1 MDHEN and CDR2 SYDVKM. V gave up 4 bases and J gave up 5 bases; unmatched junction bases: 8. The CDR3 sequence is 15 residues long. Arm-PCR of CDR3 regions and iRepertoire HTBI primers were used to build TCR beta libraries. TCRdb processed the multiplex PCR reads anew with MiXCR; each CDR3 protein has one entry. The top ten hold 7.8% of the sample, which has around 510,000 distinct CDR3 sequences, 20% seen once. Sample time point: persistent/refractory GD, antithyroid drugs over 5 years with positive TRAb. Making the TCR library involved RNA that had been extracted from PBMCs. In its sample, this clonotype was seen many times. Its specificity is not known.

The clonotype comes from a female donor with Graves disease. Sample: peripheral blood mononuclear cells (PBMCs), taken when the disease was refractory, from a patient treated with antithyroid drugs. This chain joins TRBV28 and TRBJ2-5, with 9 bases matching TRBD1. In DNA form, the CDR3 reads TGTGCCAGCAGTTCCCGAGGGGACAGGGTTGAGACCCAGTACTTC. Translating it yields CASSSRGDRVETQYF.